This is a list of T cell receptor beta chains from one sample in a study of control samples from healthy donors and cancer patients. Method: immunoSEQ multiplex PCR; TCRdb's copy keeps in-frame clones and lacks some. The repertoire consists of more than 85,000 clones, with more than 75% occurring once and the leading ten covering approximately 3.7%. The sequenced material came from PBMCs. Receptors were obtained from a woman aged 55-70 years with lung cancer. Each CDR3 is given with its conserved first and last residue. D genes are given only for firm matches.

CDR3aa: CASSHSGEGQETQYF
CDR3nt: TGTGCCAGCAGCCACTCAGGGGAAGGCCAAGAGACCCAGTACTTC
v_gene: TRBV3-1/TRBV3-2
j_gene: TRBJ2-5
d_gene: NA

CDR3aa: CASSELQGKGGYTF
CDR3nt: TGTGCCAGCAGCGAACTCCAGGGAAAGGGTGGCTACACCTTC
v_gene: TRBV2
j_gene: TRBJ1-2
d_gene: NA

CDR3aa: CASSFSTGGSNSPLHF
CDR3nt: TGTGCCAGCAGCTTCTCGACAGGAGGCTCGAATTCACCCCTCCACTTT
v_gene: TRBV7-9
j_gene: TRBJ1-6
d_gene: NA

CDR3aa: CASSLATDYEQYF
CDR3nt: TGTGCCAGCAGCTTAGCGACAGACTACGAGCAGTACTTC
v_gene: TRBV7-9
j_gene: TRBJ2-7
d_gene: NA

CDR3aa: CASSVAGTGDTEAFF
CDR3nt: TGTGCCAGCAGCGTAGCTGGGACGGGCGACACTGAAGCTTTCTTT
v_gene: TRBV9
j_gene: TRBJ1-1
d_gene: NA

CDR3aa: CASSPGRPTEAFF
CDR3nt: TGTGCCAGCAGTCCGGGGAGACCCACTGAAGCTTTCTTT
v_gene: TRBV27
j_gene: TRBJ1-1
d_gene: NA

CDR3aa: CASSLGTSGGLGQFF
CDR3nt: TGTGCCAGCAGTTTAGGGACTAGCGGGGGTCTCGGGCAGTTCTTC
v_gene: TRBV6-2/TRBV6-3
j_gene: TRBJ2-1
d_gene: TRBD2

CDR3aa: CASSSEGINF
CDR3nt: TGTGCCAGCAGCTCTGAGGGGATCAACTTC
v_gene: TRBV7-9
j_gene: TRBJ1-2
d_gene: NA

CDR3aa: CASSFSPGGGYEQYF
CDR3nt: TGCGCCAGCAGCTTTTCCCCGGGGGGGGGCTACGAGCAGTACTTC
v_gene: TRBV5-1
j_gene: TRBJ2-7
d_gene: TRBD2

CDR3aa: CASSPEQGVGNSPLHF
CDR3nt: TGTGCCAGCAGTCCCGAACAGGGGGTGGGGAATTCACCCCTCCACTTT
v_gene: TRBV2
j_gene: TRBJ1-6
d_gene: TRBD1